This TCR beta chain was sequenced during a study of immune evolution from preneoplasia to lung adenocarcinoma. Findings and limits, study-wide: Later-stage lesions appeared to have more T cells, more diversity, less clonality.

The CDR3 consists of 11 residues. V lost 0 bases and J lost 6, with 4 bases in between. Germline V gene lookup returns CDR1 SGHRS and CDR2 YFSETQ. Patient tissue came from resections in Japan or China, 2014–2017. As for this clone: The antigen is not known.

Assay used: immunoSEQ multiplex PCR; TCRdb lists only in-frame clones, some missing. In the table there are some 6,100 clones, more than 75% of which are singletons. The TCR comes from a donor at least 70 years old with lung adenocarcinoma. Sequencing input: FFPE lung adenocarcinoma in situ tissue. This rearrangement joins TRBV5-1 to TRBJ2-7; D is uncertain. CDR3 coding DNA: TGCGCCAGCAGCTTGGTTGGCGAGCAGTACTTC. Translation: CASSLVGEQYF.